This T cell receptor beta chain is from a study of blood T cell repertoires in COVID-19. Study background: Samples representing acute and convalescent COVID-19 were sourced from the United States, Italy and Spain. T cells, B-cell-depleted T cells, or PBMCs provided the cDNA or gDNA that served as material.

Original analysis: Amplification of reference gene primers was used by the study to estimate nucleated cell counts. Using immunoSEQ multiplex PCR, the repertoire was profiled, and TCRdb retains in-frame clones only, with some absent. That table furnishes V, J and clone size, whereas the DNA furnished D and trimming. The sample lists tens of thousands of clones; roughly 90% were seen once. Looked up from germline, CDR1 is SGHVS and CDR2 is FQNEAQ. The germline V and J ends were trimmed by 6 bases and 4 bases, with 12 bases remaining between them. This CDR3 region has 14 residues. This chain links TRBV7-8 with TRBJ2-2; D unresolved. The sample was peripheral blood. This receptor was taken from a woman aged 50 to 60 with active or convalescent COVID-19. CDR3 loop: CASRTSSGTGELFF. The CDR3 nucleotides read TGTGCCAGCAGAACTTCGTCGGGCACCGGGGAGCTGTTTTTT.